This record covers a single T cell receptor (beta chain). As the CDR3 is not closed by the conserved phenylalanine or tryptophan, this likely results from a read error. No cell sorting was done before RNA was extracted from the tissue. More than 3 cm separated this lung sample from the edge of the tumor. The library came from three nested PCR rounds adapted from ARM-PCR protocols. Each CDR3 protein gets one entry after TCRdb re-called the multiplex PCR reads with MiXCR. This sample has about 98,000 distinct CDR3 sequences, with approximately 80% found just once. The data originate from a study of tumor and adjacent non-tumor tissue in lung cancer. Source material: distant non-tumor lung tissue. The sequence came from a man in his fifties or sixties with small cell lung cancer.

For the CDR3, the DNA is TGTGCCAGCAGCAATATTCCCGCGCGAGATACGCAGTATTTA. Amino acid sequence: CASSNIPARDTQYL. V is TRBV9 and J is TRBJ2-3; no reliable D call. CDR3 length: 14 residues. V was trimmed by 4 bases and J by 5 bases, leaving 14 bases between them. CDR1 and CDR2 (germline): SGDLS, YYNGEE.